This is a list of T cell receptor beta chains from one sample in a study of OX40 agonist ivuxolimab in advanced cancers. Here immunoSEQ multiplex PCR was the method, and the copy in TCRdb shows in-frame clones only, minus some. This table has 62,000 or so clones, roughly nine tenths appearing once. Sequenced material: CD4+ or CD8+ T cells sorted from blood, taken in a trial of the OX40 agonist ivuxolimab. These receptor sequences come from an adult with an advanced solid tumor such as melanoma, head and neck, liver or kidney cancer. Each CDR3 is given with its conserved first and last residue. A D gene is named only where the DNA matches it firmly. Clone sizes are given selectively: once, few, many, or a class where the clone is expanded.

clone_size	v_call	d_call	j_call	cdr3_nt	cdr3_aa
.	TRBV28	.	TRBJ1-4	TGTGCCAGCAGTTCAGAAGACGCACCCTTTTTT	CASSSEDAPFF
.	TRBV2	.	TRBJ1-3	TGTGCCAGCAGTGTCGGGGGGACTGGAAACACCATATATTTT	CASSVGGTGNTIYF
.	TRBV10-3	TRBD1	TRBJ2-2	TGTGCCATCCGCCTTGGGACAGGGTCGAGCACCGGGGAGCTGTTTTTT	CAIRLGTGSSTGELFF
.	TRBV5-5	.	TRBJ2-5	TGTGCCAGCAGATGGGGGCGGGCTGGAGAGACCCAGTACTTC	CASRWGRAGETQYF
.	TRBV18	.	TRBJ2-4	TGTGCCAGCTCACCCCAGGGCCCACCCCTAAACATTCAGTACTTC	CASSPQGPPLNIQYF
.	TRBV27	TRBD1	TRBJ1-5	TGTGCCAGCAGTTTACAAGGAAGGACAGGGAATCAGCCCCAGCATTTT	CASSLQGRTGNQPQHF
.	TRBV6-1	.	TRBJ2-1	TGTGCCAGCAGTGAGATGGTAGCGGCCAATGAGCAGTTCTTC	CASSEMVAANEQFF
.	TRBV28	.	TRBJ2-7	TGTGCCAGCAGTTTCGCTGGGTACGAGCAGTACTTC	CASSFAGYEQYF
once	TRBV18	.	TRBJ1-5	TGTGCCAGCTCAAGGGCCTCGGGCAATCAGCCCCAGCATTTT	CASSRASGNQPQHF
.	TRBV5-5	.	TRBJ2-7	TGTGCCAGCAGTAATACCCTACCCTACGAGCAGTACTTC	CASSNTLPYEQYF
.	TRBV12-5	.	TRBJ1-1	TGTGCTAGTGGTTTGGCAACCTGGGGGAACACTGAAGCTTTCTTT	CASGLATWGNTEAFF
.	TRBV5-1	.	TRBJ1-1	TGCGCCAGCAGCGGGGACATTAACACTGAAGCTTTCTTT	CASSGDINTEAFF
.	TRBV9	.	TRBJ2-7	TGTGCCAGCAGCGTAGGTCCCGGTAGCTCCTACGAGCAGTACTTC	CASSVGPGSSYEQYF
.	TRBV5-4	.	TRBJ2-3	TGTGCCAGCAGCTTCCGGAGCGGACCTAAATCCACAGATACGCAGTATTTT	CASSFRSGPKSTDTQYF
.	TRBV6-6	TRBD2	TRBJ2-7	TGTGCCAGCAGCGAGCGGGAAGCCTCCCTGTCGCGCGAGCAGTACTTC	CASSEREASLSREQYF
.	TRBV2	TRBD2	TRBJ2-7	TGTGCCAGCAGTGAACCGGTTTCAAAGCGGGGCGAGCAGTACTTC	CASSEPVSKRGEQYF
once	TRBV2	.	TRBJ1-5	TGTGCCAGCAGTGCCCAGGGAAGCAATCAGCCCCAGCATTTT	CASSAQGSNQPQHF
.	TRBV28	TRBD1	TRBJ2-7	TGTGCCAGCAGAACCCCCGGGACAGGGTCTCGGGAGCAGTACTTC	CASRTPGTGSREQYF
.	TRBV5-1	.	TRBJ2-7	TGCGCCAGCAGCGGTGGACAGACCTACGAGCAGTACTTC	CASSGGQTYEQYF
.	TRBV29-1	.	TRBJ2-3	TGCAGCGTTGCGGTACTAGTGGCAGATACGCAGTATTTT	CSVAVLVADTQYF
.	TRBV9	TRBD1	TRBJ1-4	TGTGCCAGCAGCCCCTACAGGGGGTTTAATGAAAAACTGTTTTTT	CASSPYRGFNEKLFF
.	TRBV7-9	.	TRBJ2-7	TGTGCCAGCAGCCTCAGCTCCCGGGGGCGCGAGCAGTACTTC	CASSLSSRGREQYF
.	TRBV7-6	TRBD2	TRBJ2-3	TGTGCCAGCAGCTTAGGCGGGGGGTCGAGCACAGATACGCAGTATTTT	CASSLGGGSSTDTQYF
.	TRBV6-6	TRBD2	TRBJ2-5	TGTGCCAGCATTACCCATAGCGGGGGTTTCGGAGAGACCCAGTACTTC	CASITHSGGFGETQYF
.	TRBV13	.	TRBJ2-7	TGTGCCAGCAGCTTCCGGAGGGCTCCCTACGAGCAGTACTTC	CASSFRRAPYEQYF
.	TRBV21-1	.	TRBJ1-4	TGTGCCAGCAGCAACCTCCTTATGTTCCAGGGGAATGAAAAACTGTTTTTT	CASSNLLMFQGNEKLFF
.	TRBV27	.	TRBJ2-7	TGTGCCAGCAGTTTCGGGGCAGGGGCCAGCTACAAGCAGTACTTC	CASSFGAGASYKQYF
.	TRBV29-1	TRBD1	TRBJ2-3	TGCGGGAGTGGACAGGCCTCGTCCACGCAGTATTTT	CGSGQASSTQYF
.	TRBV5-6	TRBD2	TRBJ2-3	TGTGCCAGCAGCTTTCCGGCGGGAGCGGTGGATACGCAGTATTTT	CASSFPAGAVDTQYF
.	TRBV10-3	TRBD2	TRBJ2-7	TGTGCCACCTCTTCGGGGGGACTAGCGGAGAAGGTAAGGAAGGGCGAGCAGTACTTC	CATSSGGLAEKVRKGEQYF
.	TRBV6-1	.	TRBJ1-5	TGTGCCAGCAGTAAAAGCGGATATCAGCCCCAGCATTTT	CASSKSGYQPQHF
.	TRBV28	.	TRBJ2-7	TGTGCCAGCACCTTCGCCCCTCCGATGGCCTACGAGCAGTACTTC	CASTFAPPMAYEQYF
.	TRBV18	.	TRBJ2-1	TGTGCCAGCTCACCAGGCAGGGGTAATGAGCAGTTCTTC	CASSPGRGNEQFF